These 20 T cell receptor beta chains came from one sample sequenced in a study of cytomegalovirus exposure and HLA in healthy donors. Both 60 Vbeta primers and 13 Jbeta primers went into the PCR. Clones were sequenced by immunoSEQ multiplex PCR, and TCRdb holds only the in-frame ones, with some missing. This table has 170,000 or so clones, roughly 80% appearing once. The material sequenced was PBMCs. The receptors here all came from a man in his thirties or forties in good health and CMV-seropositive.

The chain links TRBV19 to TRBJ1-4; 8 bases match TRBD1. The CDR3 covers 15 residues. The germline V gene has CDR1 LNHDA and CDR2 SQIVND (reference sequence). Trimming removed 3 bases from V and 9 bases from J; junction bases left unmatched: 9. The CDR3 bases are TGTGCCAGTAGTATCCCAGGGACAGGCGGGCAAAAACTGTTTTTT. Translating gives CASSIPGTGGQKLFF. Based on the CDR3 plus reference TRBV19 and TRBJ1-4, the full variable domain is DGGITQSPKYLFRKEGQNVTLSCEQNLNHDAMYWYRQDPGQGLRLIYYSQIVNDFQKGDIAEGYSVSREKKESFPLTVTSAQKNPTAFYLCASSIPGTGGQKLFFGSGTQLSVL.

The rearrangement joins TRBV5-1 to TRBJ2-7, with D perhaps matching TRBD1 (7 bases). The CDR3 has 16 amino acids. V was cut by 0 bases and J by 4 bases, with 17 bases left in between. Germline lookup yields CDR1 SGHRS and CDR2 YFSETQ. CDR3 in amino acids: CASSLGGGGTAYEQYF. CDR3 nucleotides: TGCGCCAGCAGCTTGGGGGGCGGCGGGACAGCATACGAGCAGTACTTC.

The chain uses TRBV4-2 and TRBJ1-5; possibly TRBD1 for D (5 bases). Germline V gives CDR1 LGHNA, CDR2 YNFKEQ. The CDR3 runs 17 residues. V lost 0 bases to trimming and J lost 0 bases, with 12 bases between them. CDR3 sequence (DNA): TGTGCCAGCAGCCAAGAGCCAGGGCAGAATAGCAATCAGCCCCAGCATTTT. It yields the protein CASSQEPGQNSNQPQHF.

The table lists this clone with a few counts. The chain combines TRBV21-1 with TRBJ1-5. TRBV21-1 is a pseudogene. The CDR3 extends over 16 amino acids. CDR3 region: CASSLRPGGDNQPQHF. The CDR3 DNA follows: TGTGCCAGCAGCCTTCGTCCCGGCGGGGACAATCAGCCCCAGCATTTT.

The chain combines TRBV6-5 with TRBJ2-6, with D perhaps matching TRBD1 (5 bases). Germline values: CDR1 MNHEY, CDR2 SVGAGI. V was cut by 9 bases and J by 1 base, with 10 bases left in between. The CDR3 is 14 residues long. Written as DNA, the CDR3 is TGTGCCAGTTTAGACAGATCTGGGGCCAACGTCCTGACTTTC. This encodes CASLDRSGANVLTF.

This clone was detected a few times. CDR3 nucleotide sequence: TGTGCCAGCAGCTTAGATGTTAGGAGGTTGCCCTATAATTCACCCCTCCACTTT. Translated, it gives CASSLDVRRLPYNSPLHF. The chain has TRBV11-2 and TRBJ1-6; unclear D gene. V gave up 0 bases and J gave up 2 bases, with 14 bases separating them. Germline lookup yields CDR1 SGHAT and CDR2 FQNNGV. The CDR3 sequence is 18 residues long.

This clone was seen a handful of times. The rearrangement links TRBV12-2 to TRBJ1-1; no check of the table's D call, TRBD1, against the DNA was made. TRBV12-2 is an annotated pseudogene. This CDR3 contains 19 residues. CDR3 nucleotides: TGTGCAAGTCGCGCGAGTACCGGGACAGGGGGCTGGAGGAACACTGAAGCTTTCTTT. Protein product: CASRASTGTGGWRNTEAFF.

This clone turned up a few times. The V gene is TRBV4-1, the J gene TRBJ2-5, with 8 bases that match TRBD2. The J call may be faulty, since TRBJ2-7 better matches the DNA end. The CDR3 contains 15 residues. CDR1 MGHRA and CDR2 YSYEKL come from the germline V gene. The CDR3 protein is CASSQDSRGGGEQYF. DNA for the CDR3: TGCGCCAGCAGCCAAGATTCCCGGGGGGGCGGCGAGCAGTACTTC.

The chain has TRBV19 and TRBJ2-4; 7 positions agree with TRBD2. This CDR3 is 16 amino acids long. Trimming took 5 bases from V and 0 from J; bases not matched to a gene: 7. Germline V gene data show CDR1 as LNHDA and CDR2 as SQIVND (reference sequence). The CDR3 loop reads CASSSSGVLAKNIQYF. CDR3 nucleotides: TGTGCCAGTAGTTCAAGCGGGGTTCTAGCCAAAAACATTCAGTACTTC.

Only a few counts were recorded for this clone. This chain joins TRBV27 and TRBJ2-1; 8 bases are a match to TRBD2. Germline assignment: CDR1 MNHEY and CDR2 SMNVEV (reference sequence). J gave up 3 bases and V 6 bases, and 10 bases lay outside the gene matches. This CDR3 region has 16 residues. The CDR3 sequence: CASSSTGSGNYNEQFF. CDR3 DNA sequence: TGTGCCAGCAGCTCCACGGGTAGCGGGAACTACAATGAGCAGTTCTTC.

The rearrangement joins TRBV5-5 to TRBJ1-5, with D hard to call. The CDR3 is 15 amino acids. The ends were cut back, 3 bases at V and 3 bases at J, with 13 bases in the middle. Germline V gene sequence: CDR1 SGHKS, CDR2 YYEKEE (reference sequence). In DNA, the CDR3 is TGTGCCAGCAGCTCCCTGAACGGGGTCAATCAGCCCCAGCATTTT. Translating gives CASSSLNGVNQPQHF.

The chain has TRBV5-1 and TRBJ2-1, with TRBD2 identical over 8 bases. CDR1 and CDR2 (germline): SGHRS, YFSETQ. The CDR3 has 15 residues. V dropped 1 base and J dropped 1; count of bases not matched to a gene: 1. DNA of the CDR3: TGCGCCAGCAGCTTGACTAGCGGTTCCTACAATGAGCAGTTCTTC. This codes for CASSLTSGSYNEQFF.

A few counts support this clone. CDR3: CASSQGDRSLNTEAFF. The CDR3 DNA sequence: TGCGCCAGCAGCCAGGGGGACAGATCCTTGAACACTGAAGCTTTCTTT. The chain recombines TRBV4-1 with TRBJ1-1; TRBD1 matches 7 bases. The ends lost 3 bases at V and 0 bases at J; junction bases unmatched: 7. Germline CDR1 is MGHRA and CDR2 is YSYEKL. This CDR3 comprises 16 residues.

This sequence joins TRBV27 and TRBJ2-7; 7 bases agree with TRBD2. CDR3 length: 19 amino acids. CDR1 is MNHEY and CDR2 is SMNVEV in the germline V gene (reference sequence). The J segment lost 0 bases and the V segment lost 2 bases, leaving 16 bases of the junction unmatched. CDR3 coding DNA: TGTGCCAGCAGTTTAAAGGCGGGAGCCATCGACTCCTTCTCCTACGAGCAGTACTTC. Its translation is CASSLKAGAIDSFSYEQYF.

The J gene is TRBJ1-5, the V gene TRBV5-4, with 8 positions matching TRBD1. Germline CDR1 reads SGHNT; CDR2 reads YYREEE (reference sequence). V lost 1 base and J lost 6; bases outside the gene matches: 3. There are 14 residues in the CDR3. Written as DNA, the CDR3 is TGTGCCAGCAGCTTGCAGGGGGCGGGTCAGCCCCAGCATTTT. Its protein is CASSLQGAGQPQHF.

Only a few counts were recorded for this clone. The chain combines TRBV4-1 with TRBJ2-7; 8 nucleotides match TRBD2. CDR3 length equals 15 residues. CDR1 is MGHRA, CDR2 YSYEKL, per germline. Unmatched junction bases numbered 7, after V lost 0 bases and J lost 6 bases. As DNA, the CDR3 is TGCGCCAGCAGCCAAGATTCCCGGGGGGGCGGCGAGCAGTACTTC. Its translation: CASSQDSRGGGEQYF.

V and J are TRBV4-2 and TRBJ2-3; TRBD2 might be the D (6 bases). Per the germline V gene, CDR1 is LGHNA and CDR2 is YNFKEQ. Deletions cut 2 bases from V and 5 bases from J, with 11 bases between. This CDR3 region has 14 residues. In DNA form, the CDR3 reads TGTGCCAGCAGCCAAAGGCGAGCGGGAGATACGCAGTATTTT. It specifies CASSQRRAGDTQYF.

A single count supports this clone. The gene calls are TRBV4-2 and TRBJ2-5; tentatively, D is TRBD1 (5 bases). V lost 3 bases and J lost 4, with 21 bases in between. The length of the CDR3 is 17 residues. Germline CDR1 and CDR2: LGHNA and YNFKEQ. This chain's CDR3 is CASSQTWTPGYLETQYF. The CDR3 DNA sequence: TGTGCCAGCAGCCAGACCTGGACACCGGGTTATCTAGAGACCCAGTACTTC.

The chain is built from TRBV6-5 and TRBJ1-1; TRBD1 matches at 7 bases. V lost 5 bases and J lost 1; bases outside the gene matches: 7. Germline V CDR1 and CDR2: MNHEY, SVGAGI. The CDR3 length is 15 residues. CDR3: CASSLQGPTNTEAFF. CDR3 DNA sequence: TGTGCCAGCAGTCTACAGGGGCCCACGAACACTGAAGCTTTCTTT.

This clone was observed a single time. CDR3 sequence (DNA): TGTGCCTGGAGCGGGATCTCGCTTCACTCTGGAAACACCATATATTTT. Its translation is CAWSGISLHSGNTIYF. V and J are TRBV30 and TRBJ1-3; D not resolved. V dropped 3 bases and J dropped 0 bases, with 15 bases sitting between them. The CDR3 totals 16 residues. The V gene's germline CDR1 is GTSNPN and CDR2 SVGIG (reference sequence).